This TCR beta chain was documented in a study of Ad26.COV2.S vaccination and SARS-CoV-2 variants. This sample's treatment: 19 received Ad26.COV2.S at low or high dose, single or two shots; about 5 received placebo; per-sample allocation not given. Collection of the samples took place on day 63 after the first injection of vaccine or placebo. The table came from immunoSEQ multiplex PCR; TCRdb's copy has only in-frame clones and leaves some out. Of approximately 460,000 clones in the sample, 89% are singletons; the top ten hold approximately 1.7%. This clonotype was sampled from a person aged 18-65 years who received the Ad26.COV2.S COVID-19 vaccine or a placebo. The sample was peripheral blood, taken in a trial of Ad26.COV2.S vaccine versus placebo.

The CDR3 DNA reads as TGTGCCTGGACGGGTTTGTGGCCAGTAGCCTATGGCTACACCTTC. It translates to CAWTGLWPVAYGYTF. The chain has TRBV30 and TRBJ1-2; D is ambiguous. Trimming stripped 4 bases from V and 4 bases from J, with 19 bases between. This CDR3 contains 15 residues. Germline CDR1 reads GTSNPN; CDR2 reads SVGIG (reference sequence).